This TCR beta chain emerged from a study of T cells in Graves' hyperthyroidism and ophthalmopathy. Deletions cut 6 bases from V and 1 base from J, with 12 bases between. Germline assignment: CDR1 LNHNV and CDR2 YYDKDF (reference sequence). This CDR3 is 14 amino acids long. This clonotype has ten or more counts. The source material, RNA transcripts, was used to amplify TCR beta CDR3 regions. The HTBI set primed first-round TCR CDR3 RT-PCR. TCRdb independently ran MiXCR on the multiplex PCR reads; one entry per CDR3 protein. The sample includes 600,000 to 700,000 distinct CDR3 sequences, 14% to 15% of them seen just once.

The clonotype comes from a woman in her thirties or forties with Graves' ophthalmopathy. This sequence joins TRBV15 and TRBJ1-1; the D gene is possibly TRBD1 (5 bases). Specimen: blood. The CDR3 DNA reads TGTGCCACCAGAGGCAGGGCAGAGAACACTGAAGCTTTCTTT. Its translation: CATRGRAENTEAFF.